These 23 T cell receptor beta chains share one sample of origin, sequenced in a study of neurological immune-mediated disorders. Time point indicated: longitudinal time-point 1 (baseline). TCRdb reanalysed the 5' RACE reads using MiXCR and keeps one entry per CDR3 protein. The sample yields tens of thousands of distinct CDR3 sequences, about 3.2% seen once. Material: PBMCs. The source of these receptors is a woman in her fifties or sixties with multiple sclerosis.

This clonotype was counted ten times or more. The chain has TRBV20-1 and TRBJ2-1; D is perhaps TRBD2 (6 bases). This CDR3 has 16 residues. The germline V gene has CDR1 DFQATT and CDR2 SNEGSKA (reference sequence). V lost 3 bases and J lost 7, with 22 bases in between. The DNA for the CDR3 is TGCAGTGCTAGGCTCCCGGGAGCTGGTTTCGGGAATGAGCAGTTCTTC. It specifies CSARLPGAGFGNEQFF.

This clonotype was observed at least ten times. The genes are TRBV11-2 and TRBJ1-2, with D unresolved. This CDR3 has 13 residues. V was clipped by 4 bases and J by 7 bases, with 13 bases between them. The germline CDR1 and CDR2 sequences are SGHAT and FQNNGV. The CDR3 sequence is CASSYPSEVGYTF. For the CDR3, the DNA is TGTGCCAGCAGCTATCCGAGCGAGGTTGGCTACACCTTC.

This clonotype was recorded at least ten times. The chain carries TRBV12-3 or TRBV12-4 and TRBJ1-1, with no clear D. V was pared by 3 bases and J by 10 bases, with 9 bases between. CDR3 length equals 11 residues. The CDR3 spells CASSLGSAAFF. The CDR3 DNA sequence: TGTGCCAGCAGTTTGGGGTCCGCAGCTTTCTTT.

Many counts were recorded for this clonotype. A much more abundant neighbour one base away suggests this may be a read error. Without the conserved terminal phenylalanine or tryptophan, this CDR3 likely stems from a read error. The chain couples TRBV29-1 to TRBJ1-2, with unresolved D. The CDR3 consists of 10 residues. V was shortened by 5 bases and J by 6 bases, with 7 bases between the two germline ends. CDR1 and CDR2 from the germline V gene are SQVTM and ANQGSEA. CDR3 residues: CSVPENGYTC. DNA of the CDR3: TGCAGCGTTCCGGAGAATGGCTACACCTGC.

This clonotype was counted at least ten times. The chain combines TRBV9 with TRBJ2-3, with D hard to call. CDR1 and CDR2 from the germline V gene are SGDLS and YYNGEE. V lost 4 bases to trimming and J lost 4 bases, with 4 bases between them. The CDR3 loop spans 11 amino acids. CDR3 sequence (DNA): TGTGCCAGCAGCCACGCAGATACGCAGTATTTT. Residues: CASSHADTQYF.

This clonotype was seen at least ten times. The gene calls are TRBV7-2 and TRBJ1-2; the D is unclear. With 5 bases removed from V and 0 bases from J, the gap between germline ends came to 10 bases. Germline CDR1 and CDR2: SGHTA and FQGNSA. The CDR3 contains 14 residues. As DNA, the CDR3 is TGTGCCAGCAGCCACCTCACAGCTAACTATGGCTACACCTTC. Its translation: CASSHLTANYGYTF.

There are a few counts of this clonotype. This chain joins TRBV21-1 and TRBJ2-3. TRBV21-1 constitutes a pseudogene. The CDR3 covers 14 residues. CDR3 in amino acids: CASSKDVYPDTQYF. CDR3 bases: TGTGCCAGCAGCAAGGACGTTTATCCAGATACGCAGTATTTT.

This clonotype has at least ten counts. The chain employs TRBV3-1 and TRBJ1-5; no clear D. V was pared by 1 base and J by 5 bases, with 6 bases between. CDR1 is LGHDT, CDR2 YNNKEL, per germline (reference sequence). CDR3 length: 13 amino acids. CDR3 sequence reads: CASSQGGYQPQHF. CDR3 nucleotides: TGTGCCAGCAGCCAAGGAGGGTATCAGCCCCAGCATTTT.

At least ten counts were recorded for this clonotype. The chain uses TRBV5-6 and TRBJ2-5; 11 bases fit TRBD2. Losses at the gene ends were 5 bases for V and 5 bases for J; bases not matched to a gene: 11. CDR3 length equals 16 residues. From germline, CDR1 is SGHDT and CDR2 YYEEEE. The CDR3 here is CASSTLLAGGLETQYF. The CDR3 bases are TGTGCCAGCAGTACTTTATTAGCGGGGGGGCTCGAGACCCAGTACTTC.

This clonotype was seen many times. This chain uses TRBV19 with TRBJ2-3, with D unresolved. Per the germline V gene, CDR1 is LNHDA and CDR2 is SQIVND (reference sequence). The CDR3 is made up of 13 amino acids. V shed 8 bases and J shed 2 bases, with 11 bases lying between them. CDR3 region: CASLGGDTDTQYF. The CDR3 region has the DNA TGTGCCAGTCTAGGCGGCGACACAGATACGCAGTATTTT.

This clonotype was detected many times. V is TRBV7-8 and J is TRBJ2-3; 8 nucleotides agree with TRBD2. CDR1 and CDR2 from the germline V gene are SGHVS and FQNEAQ. There are 16 residues in the CDR3. J lost 1 base, V lost 7 bases, and 10 bases had no gene match. Written as DNA, the CDR3 is TGTGCCAGCACCCCAGGGGCGGGGGGCGGCACAGATACGCAGTATTTT. Its translation is CASTPGAGGGTDTQYF. Looking up the rest from reference TRBV7-8 and TRBJ2-3 gives the full variable domain: GAGVSQSPRYKVAKRGQDVALRCDPISGHVSLFWYQQALGQGPEFLTYFQNEAQLDKSGLPSDRFFAERPEGSVSTLKIQRTQQEDSAVYLCASTPGAGGGTDTQYFGPGTRLTVL.

This clonotype was observed at least ten times. This chain joins TRBV7-2 and TRBJ1-5, with no clear D. Germline values: CDR1 SGHTA, CDR2 FQGNSA. Trimming took 1 base from V and 0 from J, leaving 10 bases between them. The length of the CDR3 is 16 residues. CDR3 in DNA: TGTGCCAGCAGCTTAGGGCAGACTTATAGCAATCAGCCCCAGCATTTT. Translating gives CASSLGQTYSNQPQHF.

This clonotype was detected many times. The chain joins TRBV10-3 to TRBJ2-1; 9 nucleotides agree with TRBD2. Per the germline V gene, CDR1 is ENHRY and CDR2 is SYGVKD. This CDR3 comprises 17 residues. With 3 bases clipped from V and 6 bases from J, the junction kept 12 bases outside the gene matches. The CDR3: CAISDFSGAGGRNEQFF. The CDR3 bases are TGTGCCATCAGTGATTTTTCCGGAGCGGGGGGTCGCAATGAGCAGTTCTTC.

In this sample, this clonotype turned up many times. The chain carries TRBV6-5 and TRBJ1-1, with 7 nucleotides matching TRBD1. V was pared by 5 bases and J by 1 base, with 7 bases of the junction left unmatched. The CDR3 sequence is 15 residues long. The germline CDR1 and CDR2 sequences are MNHEY and SVGAGI. The CDR3 coding sequence is TGTGCCAGCAGTCGGACAGGTTTGACGAACACTGAAGCTTTCTTT. Protein sequence: CASSRTGLTNTEAFF.

The chain recombines TRBV7-6 with TRBJ1-4; D is unclear. CDR1 is SGHVS and CDR2 is FNYEAQ in the germline V gene. This CDR3 is 13 amino acids long. This CDR3 reads CTNSSAPRVKLFF. The CDR3 DNA follows: TGTACCAACAGCTCGGCCCCCAGAGTTAAACTGTTTTTT.

This clonotype was picked up many times. The chain combines TRBV20-1 with TRBJ2-2, with a weak D call TRBD1 (5 bases). Trimming pared 6 bases from V and 6 bases from J, leaving 17 bases between. CDR3 length: 14 amino acids. The germline CDR1 and CDR2 sequences are DFQATT and SNEGSKA (reference sequence). The CDR3 is CSAADLGPAGELFF. CDR3 DNA: TGCAGTGCCGCAGACCTGGGGCCTGCCGGGGAGCTGTTTTTT.

This clonotype occurred many times. This sequence joins TRBV5-1 and TRBJ2-5; weak D call: TRBD2 (6 bases). The germline CDR1 and CDR2 sequences are SGHRS and YFSETQ. The CDR3 consists of 15 residues. V lost 1 base to trimming and J lost 2 bases, with 12 bases between them. The CDR3 loop is CASSLRGLPQETQYF. DNA of the CDR3: TGCGCCAGCAGCTTGAGGGGACTGCCGCAAGAGACCCAGTACTTC.

Concerning this clonotype: A much larger clonotype is one base distant, so this may be a read error. This chain joins TRBV28 and TRBJ2-5; 9 positions match TRBD1. The CDR3 length is 16 residues. The germline V gene has CDR1 MDHEN and CDR2 SYDVKM. DNA for the CDR3: TGTGCCAGCAGTTCCTACGGACTGGACAGGGGCGAGAACCAGTACTTC. Its protein product is CASSSYGLDRGENQYF.

Sample share makes this clonotype medium-sized. The gene calls are TRBV6-2 or TRBV6-3 and TRBJ2-3; 8 bases are a match to TRBD1. The CDR3 covers 14 residues. V shed 4 bases and J 4 bases; nucleotides not matched to a gene: 4. Germline V gives CDR1 MNHEY, CDR2 SVGEGT. CDR3 sequence (DNA): TGTGCCAGCAGTTCCGGGACAGGCGCAGATACGCAGTATTTT. Amino acid sequence: CASSSGTGADTQYF.

This clonotype was seen repeatedly, ten times or more. The chain combines TRBV5-1 with TRBJ1-1; D unresolved. The germline V gene encodes CDR1 SGHRS and CDR2 YFSETQ. Trimming left V 4 bases short and J 1 base short, with 11 bases between. The CDR3 is 14 amino acids. DNA of the CDR3: TGCGCCAGCAGCCCCTACCGGGAGAACACTGAAGCTTTCTTT. This gives the protein CASSPYRENTEAFF.

This chain joins TRBV5-4 and TRBJ2-5; tentatively, D is TRBD2 (5 bases). Germline CDR1 and CDR2: SGHNT and YYREEE (reference sequence). CDR3 length: 14 amino acids. The ends were cut back, 4 bases at V and 2 bases at J, with 12 bases in the middle. CDR3 in DNA: TGTGCCAGCAGCCCGGACTTACGGCAAGAGACCCAGTACTTC. Amino acid sequence: CASSPDLRQETQYF.

Judged by abundance, this clonotype is medium-sized. The CDR3 loop reads CSVEGTGGGYNEQFF. The CDR3 nucleotides read TGCAGCGTTGAAGGGACAGGGGGCGGCTACAATGAGCAGTTCTTC. The rearrangement uses TRBV29-1 and TRBJ2-1; 11 bases match TRBD1. V trimming: 1 base; J trimming: 3 bases; junction bases outside the gene matches: 2. Germline assignment: CDR1 SQVTM and CDR2 ANQGSEA. The CDR3 is 15 amino acids.

This clonotype was picked up many times. The rearrangement links TRBV30 to TRBJ1-5, with D possibly TRBD1 on 6 matching bases. From germline, CDR1 is GTSNPN and CDR2 SVGIG (reference sequence). The germline V and J ends were trimmed by 4 bases and 4 bases, with 20 bases remaining between them. The CDR3 contains 16 residues. The CDR3 is CAWTYRDTEENQPQHF. CDR3 coding DNA: TGTGCCTGGACTTACCGGGACACCGAGGAGAATCAGCCCCAGCATTTT.